The next 25 T cell receptor beta chains were all read from a single sample in a study of beta chain features in type 1 diabetes. Overall study findings and caveats: When Type 1 diabetes patients were examined, their TCRB CDR3s proved moderately but significantly shorter in all four CD4+ subsets.

The antigens for these receptors are not known. Expressed TCRB transcripts were sequenced after all isolated RNA was converted to cDNA. The table came from immunoSEQ multiplex PCR; TCRdb's copy has only in-frame clones and leaves some out. The sample lists nearly 700,000 clones; 13% were seen once. The sample consisted of naive CD4+ T cells from blood. These receptors were taken from a man younger than 35 with type 1 diabetes.

This clone has a handful of counts. The chain joins TRBV4-1 to TRBJ2-2; D not certain. CDR3 length equals 15 residues. Deletions cut 5 bases from V and 3 bases from J, with 13 bases between. CDR1 and CDR2 from the germline V gene are MGHRA and YSYEKL. The CDR3 spells CASSAMGSDTGELFF. The CDR3 DNA reads as TGCGCCAGCAGCGCGATGGGTTCGGACACCGGGGAGCTGTTTTTT.

This clone was detected a few times. The V call is TRBV10-3, the J call TRBJ2-4; possible D gene TRBD1, 6 bases. Germline V gene sequence: CDR1 ENHRY, CDR2 SYGVKD. V shed 6 bases and J shed 5 bases, with 11 bases lying between them. This CDR3 is built from 13 residues. The CDR3 bases are TGTGCCATCAGAGCACGGACAGAAAACATTCAGTACTTC. Translated, it gives CAIRARTENIQYF.

The J gene is TRBJ1-2, the V gene TRBV7-9; 7 positions match TRBD1. V gave up 2 bases and J gave up 8 bases; unmatched junction bases: 5. In germline, CDR1 is SEHNR, CDR2 FQNEAQ (reference sequence). The CDR3 consists of 13 residues. This CDR3 is CASSLQGVSGYTF. DNA of the CDR3: TGTGCCAGCAGCTTACAGGGGGTCTCGGGCTACACCTTC.

This clone was detected only a few times. The chain links TRBV30 to TRBJ1-2; D remains unclear. The CDR3 runs 8 residues. Deletions cut 5 bases from V and 9 bases from J, with 4 bases between. In germline, CDR1 is GTSNPN, CDR2 SVGIG (reference sequence). CDR3 DNA: TGTGCCTGGGGTAGCTACACCTTC. Translated, it gives CAWGSYTF.

V gene TRBV4-2 combines with J gene TRBJ2-3, with 13 bases fitting TRBD2. Germline lookup yields CDR1 LGHNA and CDR2 YNFKEQ. V shed 1 base and J 5 bases; nucleotides not matched to a gene: 6. CDR3 size: 17 residues. As DNA, the CDR3 is TGTGCCAGCAGCCAAGGCTGGACTAGCGGGGGAGAAGATACGCAGTATTTT. Protein: CASSQGWTSGGEDTQYF.

This clone came up a few times. One junction end does not reproduce the germline sequence, and a read error may be involved. The chain couples TRBV5-1 to TRBJ1-2, with a possible D match to TRBD1 (6 bases). CDR1 SGHRS and CDR2 YFSETQ come from the germline V gene. CDR3 length: 11 amino acids. CDR3 DNA: TGCGCCAGCAGCTTGGGACCGGACAGTGCCTTC. Translation gives CASSLGPDSAF.

The chain couples TRBV9 to TRBJ1-3; no clear D gene. This CDR3 region has 15 residues. The V gene's germline CDR1 is SGDLS and CDR2 YYNGEE. Trimming took off 0 bases at V and 3 bases at J, with 10 bases between the two ends. The CDR3 spells CASSVAEGSGNTIYF. The CDR3 region has the DNA TGTGCCAGCAGCGTAGCTGAAGGGAGTGGAAACACCATATATTTT.

This clone has more than one count but fewer than ten. V is TRBV6-4 and J is TRBJ2-4; unclear D gene. The CDR3 extends over 11 amino acids. V lost 2 bases and J lost 6, with 2 bases in between. The germline CDR1 and CDR2 sequences are MRHNA and SNTAGT. As DNA, the CDR3 is TGTGCCAGCAGTGACGGAAACATTCAGTACTTC. It translates to CASSDGNIQYF.

This clone was detected a few times. V and J are TRBV5-1 and TRBJ2-7, with D possibly TRBD2 on 6 matching bases. This CDR3 comprises 14 residues. The germline V gene has CDR1 SGHRS and CDR2 YFSETQ. Trimming cost V 5 bases and J 6 bases, with 18 bases left between them. The CDR3 loop reads CASSVGRDRSEQYF. CDR3 nucleotide sequence: TGCGCCAGCAGTGTCGGGCGGGACCGGAGCGAGCAGTACTTC.

This clone was recorded a few times. The chain links TRBV7-2 to TRBJ2-5; D might be TRBD2 (6 bases). Germline V gives CDR1 SGHTA, CDR2 FQGNSA. The CDR3 runs 14 residues. Deletions cut 5 bases from V and 4 bases from J, with 14 bases between. As DNA, the CDR3 is TGTGCCAGCAGCCCCCCCGGGGGTCGAGAGACCCAGTACTTC. This gives the protein CASSPPGGRETQYF.

This clone was observed a handful of times. This chain links TRBV6-5 with TRBJ1-2, with 8 bases matching TRBD1. V shed 6 bases and J 2 bases; nucleotides not matched to a gene: 8. Germline CDR1 is MNHEY and CDR2 is SVGAGI. CDR3 length: 15 amino acids. CDR3 protein: CASSRQGPENYGYTF. In DNA form, the CDR3 reads TGTGCCAGCAGCAGACAGGGGCCAGAAAACTATGGCTACACCTTC.

This clone was seen only a few times. The rearrangement links TRBV11-3 to TRBJ2-1; 9 bases fit TRBD2. Germline V gene sequence: CDR1 SGHNT, CDR2 YENEEA. The J segment lost 4 bases and the V segment lost 4 bases, leaving 2 bases of the junction unmatched. CDR3 length: 14 amino acids. CDR3 sequence reads: CASSSSGGYNEQFF. CDR3 DNA sequence: TGTGCCAGCAGCTCGAGCGGGGGGTACAATGAGCAGTTCTTC.

This clone was detected a few times. This chain connects TRBV5-1 to TRBJ1-1; D unresolved. V was trimmed by 0 bases and J by 0 bases, leaving 12 bases between them. Germline CDR1 is SGHRS and CDR2 is YFSETQ. This CDR3 region has 16 residues. The CDR3 bases are TGCGCCAGCAGCTTGGTTACTAGGGCGTTGAACACTGAAGCTTTCTTT. This sequence encodes CASSLVTRALNTEAFF.

V usage is TRBV14 and J usage is TRBJ2-6; the match to TRBD1 covers 7 bases. Germline V gene sequence: CDR1 SGHDN, CDR2 FVKESK. CDR3 length: 16 amino acids. With 2 bases clipped from V and 4 bases from J, the junction kept 5 bases outside the gene matches. The CDR3 is CASSQPTGAGANVLTF. In nucleotides, the CDR3 is TGTGCCAGCAGCCAACCTACAGGGGCAGGGGCCAACGTCCTGACTTTC.

In its sample, this clone was seen a few times. The chain couples TRBV10-3 to TRBJ2-3; D remains unclear. V lost 5 bases to trimming and J lost 3 bases, with 9 bases between them. Germline assignment: CDR1 ENHRY and CDR2 SYGVKD. This CDR3 has 13 residues. CDR3 protein: CAISNDITDTQYF. The CDR3, as DNA: TGTGCCATCAGTAACGACATTACAGATACGCAGTATTTT.

V gene TRBV30 combines with J gene TRBJ2-7; D possibly uses TRBD1 or TRBD2 (5 bases each). The CDR3 consists of 11 residues. Germline V gene lookup returns CDR1 GTSNPN and CDR2 SVGIG (reference sequence). Trimming removed 8 bases from V and 1 base from J, with 9 bases in between. The CDR3 region is CARGDSYEQYF. CDR3 bases: TGTGCCCGAGGGGATTCCTACGAGCAGTACTTC.

This clone turned up a few times. The chain joins TRBV5-6 to TRBJ1-1; no clear D gene. Trimming cost V 2 bases and J 1 base, with 9 bases left between them. Germline CDR1 reads SGHDT; CDR2 reads YYEEEE. This CDR3 has 14 residues. The CDR3 region has the DNA TGTGCCAGCAGCTTTGGAGAAAAGAACACTGAAGCTTTCTTT. This sequence encodes CASSFGEKNTEAFF.

This clone was detected a few times. This chain joins TRBV18 and TRBJ2-5; D perhaps matches TRBD2 (6 bases). The CDR3 is 14 amino acids. CDR1 KGHSH and CDR2 LQKENI come from the germline V gene. V was clipped by 0 bases and J by 4 bases, with 9 bases between them. The CDR3 is CASSPPGLSETQYF. CDR3 nucleotides: TGTGCCAGCTCACCACCAGGACTATCAGAGACCCAGTACTTC.

The J gene is TRBJ1-1, the V gene TRBV4-2, with D hard to call. With 0 bases removed from V and 3 bases from J, the gap between germline ends came to 11 bases. Germline loops: CDR1 LGHNA, CDR2 YNFKEQ. The CDR3 contains 15 residues. The CDR3 loop reads CASSQEVYGDTEAFF. The CDR3 coding sequence is TGTGCCAGCAGCCAAGAGGTGTACGGGGACACTGAAGCTTTCTTT.

This clone came up a few times. This chain links TRBV11-1 with TRBJ1-1, with D possibly matching TRBD1 (6 bases). The CDR3 spans 13 residues. V dropped 4 bases and J dropped 0 bases, with 6 bases sitting between them. CDR1 is SGHAT and CDR2 is FQDESV in the germline V gene (reference sequence). The CDR3 sequence: CASSWTVNTEAFF. In nucleotides, the CDR3 is TGTGCCAGCAGCTGGACAGTGAACACTGAAGCTTTCTTT. The full variable domain, with the rest looked up from reference TRBV11-1 and TRBJ1-1, is EAEVAQSPRYKITEKSQAVAFWCDPISGHATLYWYRQILGQGPELLVQFQDESVVDDSQLPKDRFSAERLKGVDSTLKIQPAELGDSAMYLCASSWTVNTEAFFGQGTRLTVV.

The chain links TRBV5-4 to TRBJ1-1; TRBD1 is a possible D gene (5 bases). Germline V gene data show CDR1 as SGHNT and CDR2 as YYREEE (reference sequence). The CDR3 is 15 amino acids. The ends were cut back, 4 bases at V and 0 bases at J, with 13 bases in the middle. CDR3 in DNA: TGTGCCAGCAGCCGGGACGGCTCGTTGAACACTGAAGCTTTCTTT. This sequence encodes CASSRDGSLNTEAFF.

The chain joins TRBV5-1 to TRBJ2-3, with 9 bases lining up with TRBD2. The length of the CDR3 is 15 residues. Per the germline V gene, CDR1 is SGHRS and CDR2 is YFSETQ. J gave up 4 bases and V 4 bases, and 7 bases lay outside the gene matches. The CDR3 protein is CASSGGGAEADTQYF. CDR3 in DNA: TGCGCCAGCAGCGGCGGGGGGGCCGAGGCAGATACGCAGTATTTT.

V gene TRBV2 combines with J gene TRBJ2-4; TRBD2 matches at 13 bases. CDR1 and CDR2 from the germline V gene are SNHLY and FYNNEI. This CDR3 has 14 amino acids. With V trimmed by 8 bases and J by 8 bases, 6 bases remained unmatched. CDR3 amino acids: CASYGLAGADIQYF. The DNA for the CDR3 is TGTGCCAGCTACGGACTAGCGGGGGCTGACATTCAGTACTTC. Drawing the rest from reference TRBV2 and TRBJ2-4, the complete variable domain is EPEVTQTPSHQVTQMGQEVILRCVPISNHLYFYWYRQILGQKVEFLVSFYNNEISEKSEIFDDQFSVERPDGSNFTLKIRSTKLEDSAMYFCASYGLAGADIQYFGAGTRLSVL.

J is TRBJ1-2 and V is TRBV30; D remains unclear. Germline V CDR1 and CDR2: GTSNPN, SVGIG (reference sequence). V was trimmed by 1 base and J by 7 bases, leaving 10 bases between them. The CDR3 spans 12 residues. The CDR3 loop reads CAWSADSGGYTF. The CDR3 DNA reads as TGTGCCTGGAGTGCTGACTCTGGTGGCTACACCTTC.

The chain links TRBV5-1 to TRBJ1-1; D gene ambiguous. Germline values: CDR1 SGHRS, CDR2 YFSETQ. The CDR3 spans 13 residues. Trimming removed 7 bases at V and 5 bases at J, with 15 bases between. The CDR3, as DNA: TGCGCCAGCTACGAGAGATCGGGGACTGAAGCTTTCTTT. Translating gives CASYERSGTEAFF.